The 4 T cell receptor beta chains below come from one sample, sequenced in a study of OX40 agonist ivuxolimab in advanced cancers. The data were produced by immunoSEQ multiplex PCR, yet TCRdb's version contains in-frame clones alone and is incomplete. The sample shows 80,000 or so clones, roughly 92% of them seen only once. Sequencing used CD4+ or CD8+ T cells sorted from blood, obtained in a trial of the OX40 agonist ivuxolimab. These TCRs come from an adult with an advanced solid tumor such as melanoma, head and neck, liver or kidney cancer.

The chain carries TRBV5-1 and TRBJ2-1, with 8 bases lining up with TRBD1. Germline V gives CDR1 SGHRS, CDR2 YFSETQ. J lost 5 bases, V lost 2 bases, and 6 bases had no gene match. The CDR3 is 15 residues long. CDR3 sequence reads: CASSFGQGKNNEQFF. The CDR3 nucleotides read TGCGCCAGCAGCTTCGGACAGGGAAAAAACAATGAGCAGTTCTTC.

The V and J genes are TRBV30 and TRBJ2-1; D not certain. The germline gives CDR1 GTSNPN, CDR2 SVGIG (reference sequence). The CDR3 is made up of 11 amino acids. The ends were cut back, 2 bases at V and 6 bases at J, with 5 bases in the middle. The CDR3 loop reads CAWSPRNEQFF. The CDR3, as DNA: TGTGCCTGGAGTCCTCGCAATGAGCAGTTCTTC.

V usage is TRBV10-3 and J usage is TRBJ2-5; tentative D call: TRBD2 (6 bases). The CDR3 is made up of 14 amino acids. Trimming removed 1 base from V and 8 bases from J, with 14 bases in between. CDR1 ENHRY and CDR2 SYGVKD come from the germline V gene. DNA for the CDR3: TGTGCCATCAGTGAGTGGAAGGAGGGACGAACCCAGTACTTC. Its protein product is CAISEWKEGRTQYF.

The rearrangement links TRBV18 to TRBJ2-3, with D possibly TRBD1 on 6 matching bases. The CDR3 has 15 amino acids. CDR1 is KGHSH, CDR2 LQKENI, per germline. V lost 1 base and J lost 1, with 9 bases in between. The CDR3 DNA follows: TGTGCCAGCTCACCACTGCCAGGGGGCACAGATACGCAGTATTTT. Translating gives CASSPLPGGTDTQYF.